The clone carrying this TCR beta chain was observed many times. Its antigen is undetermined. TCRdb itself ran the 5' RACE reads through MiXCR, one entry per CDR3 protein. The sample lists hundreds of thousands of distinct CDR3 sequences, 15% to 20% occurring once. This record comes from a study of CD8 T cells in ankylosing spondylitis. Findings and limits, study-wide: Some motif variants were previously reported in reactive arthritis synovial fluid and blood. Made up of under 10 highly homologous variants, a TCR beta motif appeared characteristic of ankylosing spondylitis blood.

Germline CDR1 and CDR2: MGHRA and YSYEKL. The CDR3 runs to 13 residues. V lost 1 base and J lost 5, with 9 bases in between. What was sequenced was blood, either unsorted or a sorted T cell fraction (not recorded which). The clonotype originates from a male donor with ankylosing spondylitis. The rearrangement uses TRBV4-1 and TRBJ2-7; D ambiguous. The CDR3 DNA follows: TGCGCCAGCAGCCAAGTGGGTGGAAACGAGCAGTACTTC. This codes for CASSQVGGNEQYF.